This T cell receptor beta chain was sequenced for a study of Tregs in tolerant kidney transplant recipients. Whole-study findings and limits: Activated donor B cell expansion appeared to reveal the most relevant donor-specific TCRbeta repertoire. Biological reproducibility was not directly addressed in this study. Findings come from small patient numbers and require larger validation.

Thawed PBMCs were FACS-sorted into unstimulated CD4+CD25+CD127- regulatory T cells, CD4+CD25- non-regulatory cells, CD4 and CD8 cells. TCRdb's copy holds only in-frame clones and misses some; the assay was immunoSEQ multiplex PCR. Of under 100,000 clones listed, roughly nine tenths are singletons. Details on this clone: Antigen unknown.

Germline V CDR1 and CDR2: SEHNR, FQNEAQ (reference sequence). The V and J ends lost 5 bases and 10 bases, in that order; junction bases with no gene match: 5. The CDR3 covers 12 residues. This clonotype was obtained from a human donor in good health. The chain is built from TRBV7-9 and TRBJ1-1; 9 bases line up with TRBD1. The sequencing sample was made of CD8+ T cells from blood. The CDR3, as DNA: TGTGCCAGCAGCAAGGACAGGGGTGGAGCTTTCTTT. It yields the protein CASSKDRGGAFF.